The next 19 T cell receptor beta chains were all read from a single sample in a study of cytomegalovirus exposure and HLA in healthy donors. It was with 60 Vbeta and 13 Jbeta primers that the PCR ran. TCRdb's copy holds only in-frame clones and misses some; the assay was immunoSEQ multiplex PCR. The table has 100,000 to 150,000 clones, roughly 85% seen once. Material: PBMCs. All receptors derive from a woman in her thirties or forties in good health and CMV-seropositive.

The chain combines TRBV7-9 with TRBJ2-1; no definite D call. CDR1 and CDR2 from the germline V gene are SEHNR and FQNEAQ (reference sequence). The CDR3 runs to 15 residues. With 5 bases removed from V and 0 bases from J, the gap between germline ends came to 11 bases. CDR3: CASSPEVSSYNEQFF. The DNA of the CDR3 is TGTGCCAGCAGCCCAGAAGTAAGCTCCTACAATGAGCAGTTCTTC.

The gene calls are TRBV5-1 and TRBJ2-5; 8 bases agree with TRBD1. V lost 4 bases to trimming and J lost 11 bases; unmatched junction nucleotides: 13. CDR1 SGHRS and CDR2 YFSETQ come from the germline V gene. This CDR3 is 14 amino acids long. CDR3 amino acids: CASSPTGASIEQYF. The CDR3 nucleotides read TGCGCCAGCAGCCCGACAGGGGCCAGTATAGAACAGTACTTC.

This clone was observed a single time. This chain uses TRBV14 with TRBJ2-5, with D possibly being TRBD1 (5 bases). This CDR3 contains 15 residues. The V end lost 4 bases, the J end lost 4 bases, and 16 bases lay between the germline ends. Germline V CDR1 and CDR2: SGHDN, FVKESK. The CDR3 region has the DNA TGTGCCAGCAGCCCAGGACACCCAAGGGGAGAGACCCAGTACTTC. Translating gives CASSPGHPRGETQYF.

This chain links TRBV9 with TRBJ2-3; a possible D gene is TRBD2 (6 bases). The V end was cut by 2 bases, the J end by 6 bases, with 16 bases between. CDR1 and CDR2 from the germline V gene are SGDLS and YYNGEE. The length of the CDR3 is 15 residues. In nucleotides, the CDR3 is TGTGCCAGCAGCGTCAGAGGGGAGGAAGGGGATACGCAGTATTTT. Residues: CASSVRGEEGDTQYF.

The CDR3 DNA follows: TGCAGCGTTGACGGGGAGGGGGGGCCCTACGAGCAGTACTTC. The encoded protein is CSVDGEGGPYEQYF. The rearrangement joins TRBV29-1 to TRBJ2-7; D may be TRBD2 (7 bases). The V end lost 3 bases, the J end lost 2 bases, and 14 bases lay between the germline ends. In germline, CDR1 is SQVTM, CDR2 ANQGSEA. The CDR3 has 14 amino acids.

The chain carries TRBV7-9 and TRBJ2-3; no clear D. V dropped 5 bases and J dropped 4 bases, with 7 bases sitting between them. Germline V lookup: CDR1 SEHNR, CDR2 FQNEAQ (reference sequence). This CDR3 has 12 residues. DNA of the CDR3: TGTGCCAGCAGCGACACAGCAGATACGCAGTATTTT. Translation: CASSDTADTQYF. The full variable domain, its missing parts supplied by reference TRBV7-9 and TRBJ2-3, is DTGVSQNPRHKITKRGQNVTFRCDPISEHNRLYWYRQTLGQGPEFLTYFQNEAQLEKSRLLSDRFSAERPKGSFSTLEIQRTEQGDSAMYLCASSDTADTQYFGPGTRLTVL.

V gene TRBV9 combines with J gene TRBJ2-5; D might be TRBD2 (5 bases). V was trimmed by 1 base and J by 5 bases, leaving 6 bases between them. Germline loops: CDR1 SGDLS, CDR2 YYNGEE. This CDR3 is 12 amino acids long. The CDR3 here is CASSVPGETQYF. CDR3 DNA: TGTGCCAGCAGCGTACCGGGGGAGACCCAGTACTTC.

This clone has a single count. The J gene is TRBJ1-4, the V gene TRBV9; 10 bases fit TRBD1. With V trimmed by 3 bases and J by 4 bases, 3 bases remained unmatched. The CDR3 consists of 15 residues. From germline, CDR1 is SGDLS and CDR2 YYNGEE. This chain's CDR3 is CASSGRDRGNEKLFF. The CDR3 bases are TGTGCCAGCAGCGGCCGGGACAGGGGTAATGAAAAACTGTTTTTT.

The chain uses TRBV6-1 and TRBJ2-7; a weak D match, TRBD1 (5 bases). The CDR3 has 12 residues. The germline CDR1 and CDR2 sequences are MNHNS and SASEGT. V was cut by 5 bases and J by 3 bases, with 8 bases left in between. The CDR3 sequence is CASSWQGYEQYF. Written as DNA, the CDR3 is TGTGCCAGCAGTTGGCAGGGCTACGAGCAGTACTTC.

This clone was counted a few times. J is TRBJ1-3 and V is TRBV5-6, with D possibly being TRBD1 (6 bases). Trimming shortened V by 2 bases and J by 0 bases, and 9 bases separated the two germline ends. Germline V gene data show CDR1 as SGHDT and CDR2 as YYEEEE. The CDR3 spans 15 residues. The CDR3 spells CASSLTGSSGNTIYF. The DNA of the CDR3 is TGTGCCAGCAGCTTAACAGGGAGCTCTGGAAACACCATATATTTT.

The V call is TRBV7-6, the J call TRBJ2-2; weak D call: TRBD1 (5 bases). The V gene lost 2 bases and the J gene lost 1 base, with 8 bases spanning the gap. This CDR3 has 15 residues. Per the germline V gene, CDR1 is SGHVS and CDR2 is FNYEAQ. CDR3 residues: CASSLRRVNTGELFF. DNA of the CDR3: TGTGCCAGCAGCTTACGCAGGGTGAACACCGGGGAGCTGTTTTTT.

The rearrangement joins TRBV5-1 to TRBJ2-5, with 8 positions matching TRBD2. The end of the DNA aligns better with TRBJ2-7, so the J call may be wrong. The CDR3 has 14 amino acids. CDR1 and CDR2 from the germline V gene are SGHRS and YFSETQ. For the CDR3, the DNA is TGCGCCAGCAGCTTGGCGGGAGGGGCCTACGAGCAGTACTTC. Amino acids: CASSLAGGAYEQYF.

This clone was seen only a few times. V usage is TRBV5-6 and J usage is TRBJ2-3; no reliable D call. Trimming stripped 0 bases from V and 0 bases from J, with 11 bases between. The CDR3 totals 16 residues. Germline values: CDR1 SGHDT, CDR2 YYEEEE. Here the CDR3 DNA reads TGTGCCAGCAGCTTGGCTGCGGAATCTAGCACAGATACGCAGTATTTT. Translated, it gives CASSLAAESSTDTQYF.

The chain joins TRBV2 to TRBJ2-7; 11 bases agree with TRBD2. CDR3 length: 16 amino acids. With 4 bases clipped from V and 3 bases from J, the junction kept 8 bases outside the gene matches. Per the germline V gene, CDR1 is SNHLY and CDR2 is FYNNEI. CDR3 in amino acids: CASSAPSGRSLYEQYF. The CDR3 DNA follows: TGTGCCAGCAGTGCGCCTAGCGGGAGGTCCCTCTACGAGCAGTACTTC.

The gene calls are TRBV12-5 and TRBJ2-7; D is unresolved. This CDR3 has 13 amino acids. Trimming took 1 base from V and 1 from J, leaving 5 bases between them. Germline V gene data show CDR1 as LGHNT and CDR2 as FRNRAP. The CDR3 nucleotides are TGTGCTAGTGGTTTGGGGCAGTCCTACGAGCAGTACTTC. It specifies CASGLGQSYEQYF.

The chain carries TRBV19 and TRBJ2-1, with 7 bases lining up with TRBD1. The CDR3 covers 14 residues. The V segment lost 4 bases and the J segment 15 bases; nucleotides outside the gene matches: 15. The germline V gene encodes CDR1 LNHDA and CDR2 SQIVND (reference sequence). The CDR3 DNA is TGTGCCAGTAGTAACGGGACAGCCCAGATAGGAAGGTTCTTC. Amino acid sequence: CASSNGTAQIGRFF.

This chain connects TRBV7-9 to TRBJ2-4, with D tentatively TRBD1 (7 bases). V was trimmed by 3 bases and J by 1 base, leaving 19 bases between them. The germline V gene has CDR1 SEHNR and CDR2 FQNEAQ (reference sequence). This CDR3 is built from 18 residues. The CDR3 DNA sequence: TGTGCCAGCAGCTTCCAGGGTATGCAGGGGGGTGCCAAAAACATTCAGTACTTC. This encodes CASSFQGMQGGAKNIQYF.

This chain links TRBV18 with TRBJ2-3; D gene unclear. Germline assignment: CDR1 KGHSH and CDR2 LQKENI. The CDR3 length is 12 residues. V dropped 2 bases and J dropped 3 bases, with 3 bases sitting between them. The CDR3 DNA sequence: TGTGCCAGCTCACCAGCGACAGATACGCAGTATTTT. Protein product: CASSPATDTQYF.

The chain is built from TRBV5-1 and TRBJ1-1, with 9 bases lining up with TRBD1. The CDR3 loop spans 18 amino acids. V lost 2 bases, J lost 1 base, and 12 bases stayed unmatched. Looked up from germline, CDR1 is SGHRS and CDR2 is YFSETQ. CDR3 residues: CASSFGWGDRATNTEAFF. CDR3 bases: TGCGCCAGCAGCTTTGGGTGGGGGGACAGGGCTACGAACACTGAAGCTTTCTTT.